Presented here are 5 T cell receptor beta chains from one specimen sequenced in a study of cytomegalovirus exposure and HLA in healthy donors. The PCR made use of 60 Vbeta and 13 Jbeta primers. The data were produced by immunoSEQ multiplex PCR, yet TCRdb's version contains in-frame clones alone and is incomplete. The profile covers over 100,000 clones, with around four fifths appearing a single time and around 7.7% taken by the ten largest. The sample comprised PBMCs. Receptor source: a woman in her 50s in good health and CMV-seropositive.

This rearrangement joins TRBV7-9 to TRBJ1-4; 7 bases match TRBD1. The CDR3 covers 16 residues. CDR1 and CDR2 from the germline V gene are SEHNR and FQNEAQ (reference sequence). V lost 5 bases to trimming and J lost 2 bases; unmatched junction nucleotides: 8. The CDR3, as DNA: TGTGCCAGCAGCCGTTACACAGGGGACACTAATGAAAAACTGTTTTTT. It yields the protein CASSRYTGDTNEKLFF.

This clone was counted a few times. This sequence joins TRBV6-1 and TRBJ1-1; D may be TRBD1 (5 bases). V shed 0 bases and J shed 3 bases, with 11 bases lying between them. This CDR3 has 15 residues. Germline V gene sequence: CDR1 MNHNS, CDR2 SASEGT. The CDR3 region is CASSEAGARDTEAFF. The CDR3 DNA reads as TGTGCCAGCAGTGAAGCAGGGGCCAGGGACACTGAAGCTTTCTTT.

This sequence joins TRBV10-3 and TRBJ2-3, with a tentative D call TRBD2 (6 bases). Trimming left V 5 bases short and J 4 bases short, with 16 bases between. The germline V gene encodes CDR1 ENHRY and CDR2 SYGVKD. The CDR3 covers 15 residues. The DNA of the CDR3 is TGTGCCATCAGTCGCGGGGCCGAACACCCAGATACGCAGTATTTT. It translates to CAISRGAEHPDTQYF.

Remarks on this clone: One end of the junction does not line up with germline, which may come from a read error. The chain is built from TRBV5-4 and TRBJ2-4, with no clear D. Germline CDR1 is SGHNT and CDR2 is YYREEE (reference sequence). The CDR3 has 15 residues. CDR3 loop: CASSLDPAAKNSQYF. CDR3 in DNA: TGTGCCAGCAGCTTGGACCCGGCAGCCAAAAACAGTCAGTACTTC. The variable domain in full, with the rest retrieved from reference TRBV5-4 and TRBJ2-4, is ETGVTQSPTHLIKTRGQQVTLRCSSQSGHNTVSWYQQALGQGPQFIFQYYREEENGRGNFPPRFSGLQFPNYSSELNVNALELDDSALYLCASSLDPAAKNSQYFGAGTRLSVL.

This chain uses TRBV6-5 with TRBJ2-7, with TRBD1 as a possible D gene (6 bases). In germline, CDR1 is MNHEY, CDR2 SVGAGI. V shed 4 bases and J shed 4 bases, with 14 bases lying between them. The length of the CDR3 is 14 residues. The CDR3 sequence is CASSSSDRFYEQYF. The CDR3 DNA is TGTGCCAGCAGTTCGAGCGACAGGTTTTACGAGCAGTACTTC.